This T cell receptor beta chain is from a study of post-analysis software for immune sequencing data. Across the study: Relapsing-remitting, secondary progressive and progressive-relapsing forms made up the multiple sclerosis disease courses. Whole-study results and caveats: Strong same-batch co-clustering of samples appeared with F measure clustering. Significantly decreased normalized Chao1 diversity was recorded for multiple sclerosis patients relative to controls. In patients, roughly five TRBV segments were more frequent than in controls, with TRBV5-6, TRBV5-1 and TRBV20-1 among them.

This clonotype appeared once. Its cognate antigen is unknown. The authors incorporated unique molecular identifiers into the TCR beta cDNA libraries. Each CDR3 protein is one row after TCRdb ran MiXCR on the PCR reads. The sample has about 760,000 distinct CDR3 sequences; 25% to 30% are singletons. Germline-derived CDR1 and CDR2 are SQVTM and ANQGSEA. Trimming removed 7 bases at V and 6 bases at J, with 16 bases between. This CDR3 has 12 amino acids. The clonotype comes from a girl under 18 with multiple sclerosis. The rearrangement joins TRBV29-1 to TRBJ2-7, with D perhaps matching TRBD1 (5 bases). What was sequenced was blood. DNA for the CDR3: TGCAGCGCCTCCGACAGCACCCGCGAGCAGTACTTC. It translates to CSASDSTREQYF.